The 26 T cell receptor beta chains below were found in one sample sequenced in a study of shared clonotypes between healthy human individuals. Assay used: immunoSEQ multiplex PCR; TCRdb lists only in-frame clones, some missing. The profile shows roughly 500,000 clones, 60% to 85% of them singletons. Sequenced input: PBMCs. Receptors were obtained from a woman aged 40-49 years in good health. Some clones in this sample may be carry-over from other donors' samples.

This clone turned up a few times. The CDR3 DNA reads TGCGCCAGCAGCGGGGGACTAGCGGGAGTTCTAGACTACAATGAGCAGTTCTTC. This codes for CASSGGLAGVLDYNEQFF. J is TRBJ2-1 and V is TRBV5-1; 14 nucleotides line up with TRBD2. Germline loops: CDR1 SGHRS, CDR2 YFSETQ. V dropped 4 bases and J dropped 3; count of bases not matched to a gene: 9. The CDR3 runs to 18 residues.

This chain links TRBV5-1 with TRBJ1-1; D is perhaps TRBD1 (5 bases). The V end was cut by 0 bases, the J end by 5 bases, with 11 bases between. This CDR3 is 14 amino acids long. CDR1 is SGHRS, CDR2 YFSETQ, per germline. Written as DNA, the CDR3 is TGCGCCAGCAGCTTGGCGGCAGGGAGTACTGAAGCTTTCTTT. Amino acid sequence: CASSLAAGSTEAFF.

This clone was observed a few times. The rearrangement uses TRBV4-3 and TRBJ2-2; D gene unclear. Trimming took off 1 base at V and 0 bases at J, with 6 bases between the two ends. Germline V gives CDR1 LGHNA, CDR2 YSLEER. The CDR3 has 15 residues. As DNA, the CDR3 is TGCGCCAGCAGCCAAGGTGGGACGAACACCGGGGAGCTGTTTTTT. As protein: CASSQGGTNTGELFF.

V gene TRBV5-4 combines with J gene TRBJ2-2; 14 bases fit TRBD2. CDR3 length: 17 amino acids. CDR1 and CDR2 (germline): SGHNT, YYREEE (reference sequence). Trimming at V came to 4 bases and at J to 4 bases, leaving 6 bases not matched to a gene. The CDR3: CASSLGTSGRSTGELFF. The CDR3, as DNA: TGTGCCAGCAGCCTGGGGACTAGCGGGAGATCCACCGGGGAGCTGTTTTTT. The variable domain in full, with the rest retrieved from reference TRBV5-4 and TRBJ2-2, is ETGVTQSPTHLIKTRGQQVTLRCSSQSGHNTVSWYQQALGQGPQFIFQYYREEENGRGNFPPRFSGLQFPNYSSELNVNALELDDSALYLCASSLGTSGRSTGELFFGEGSRLTVL.

The gene calls are TRBV6-6 and TRBJ1-1; weak D call: TRBD1 (5 bases). V was trimmed by 3 bases and J by 5 bases, leaving 13 bases between them. Looked up from germline, CDR1 is MNHNY and CDR2 is SVGAGI (reference sequence). CDR3 length: 14 residues. The CDR3, as DNA: TGTGCCAGCAGTTATACGGGGGTGGAAACTGAAGCTTTCTTT. Protein: CASSYTGVETEAFF.

J is TRBJ1-5 and V is TRBV7-4, with TRBD1 matching over 8 bases. The CDR3 is 19 residues long. CDR1 and CDR2 (germline): SGHVT, SQSDAQ. J gave up 1 base and V 2 bases, and 13 bases lay outside the gene matches. The CDR3 DNA reads TGTGCCAGCAGCTTACAGGACAGGGAGGTTTTTTTCAGCAATCAGCCCCAGCATTTT. It yields the protein CASSLQDREVFFSNQPQHF.

The V gene is TRBV7-3, the J gene TRBJ2-3, with 11 bases that match TRBD2. After removal of 5 bases from V and 3 bases from J, the junction contained 4 bases not matched to a gene. The CDR3 totals 15 residues. Germline V CDR1 and CDR2: SGHTA, FQGTGA. This chain's CDR3 is CASSPLAGGTDTQYF. The DNA of the CDR3 is TGTGCCAGCAGCCCCCTAGCGGGAGGAACAGATACGCAGTATTTT. The entire variable domain, with the rest obtained from reference TRBV7-3 and TRBJ2-3, is as follows: GAGVSQTPSNKVTEKGKYVELRCDPISGHTALYWYRQSLGQGPEFLIYFQGTGAADDSGLPNDRFFAVRPEGSVSTLKIQRTERGDSAVYLCASSPLAGGTDTQYFGPGTRLTVL.

The chain couples TRBV7-9 to TRBJ1-5; a weak D match, TRBD1 (5 bases). The CDR3 consists of 15 residues. V gave up 2 bases and J gave up 1 base, with 9 bases separating them. Germline CDR1 reads SEHNR; CDR2 reads FQNEAQ (reference sequence). The CDR3 region is CASSLSGGSNQPQHF. CDR3 nucleotides: TGTGCCAGCAGCTTAAGTGGGGGGAGCAATCAGCCCCAGCATTTT. Full variable domain (rest looked up from reference TRBV7-9 and TRBJ1-5): DTGVSQNPRHKITKRGQNVTFRCDPISEHNRLYWYRQTLGQGPEFLTYFQNEAQLEKSRLLSDRFSAERPKGSFSTLEIQRTEQGDSAMYLCASSLSGGSNQPQHFGDGTRLSIL.

V gene TRBV27 combines with J gene TRBJ1-2; 9 bases fit TRBD1. The ends lost 5 bases at V and 4 bases at J; junction bases unmatched: 8. Germline CDR1 and CDR2: MNHEY and SMNVEV (reference sequence). The CDR3 extends over 15 amino acids. In DNA, the CDR3 is TGTGCCAGCAGTCCCTGGACAGGGGCAGCCTATGGCTACACCTTC. Amino acid sequence: CASSPWTGAAYGYTF.

This chain uses TRBV27 with TRBJ2-7; 8 nucleotides align to TRBD2. This CDR3 region has 15 residues. The ends lost 6 bases at V and 0 bases at J; junction bases unmatched: 7. Germline CDR1 and CDR2: MNHEY and SMNVEV (reference sequence). This CDR3 reads CASRLLAGRSYEQYF. The DNA for the CDR3 is TGTGCCAGCAGGCTGTTAGCGGGGCGCTCCTACGAGCAGTACTTC.

The chain carries TRBV4-2 and TRBJ1-4; D ambiguous. Trimming pared 1 base from V and 7 bases from J, leaving 16 bases between. This CDR3 spans 16 amino acids. From germline, CDR1 is LGHNA and CDR2 YNFKEQ. The CDR3 loop is CASSQASAPPSEKLFF. The CDR3 coding sequence is TGTGCCAGCAGCCAAGCATCGGCACCCCCTAGTGAAAAACTGTTTTTT.

On this clone: The same CDR3 arises from other DNA sequences in this sample as well. The chain joins TRBV5-1 to TRBJ1-1, with 7 bases lining up with TRBD1. The ends lost 3 bases at V and 2 bases at J; junction bases unmatched: 4. The CDR3 loop spans 14 amino acids. Germline CDR1 reads SGHRS; CDR2 reads YFSETQ. The CDR3 DNA is TGCGCCAGCAGCTCCGGACAGGAAAACACTGAAGCTTTCTTT. Translation gives CASSSGQENTEAFF.

This clone occurred once. The chain employs TRBV29-1 and TRBJ2-7; D gene ambiguous. Looked up from germline, CDR1 is SQVTM and CDR2 is ANQGSEA. CDR3 length: 11 residues. Trimming took 6 bases from V and 4 from J, leaving 10 bases between them. The chain's CDR3 is CSVLSEYEQYF. The DNA of the CDR3 is TGCAGCGTCCTCTCGGAATACGAGCAGTACTTC.

The count of this clone is one. The J gene is TRBJ2-2, the V gene TRBV11-3, with 8 bases fitting TRBD2. CDR1 SGHNT and CDR2 YENEEA come from the germline V gene. The junction had 6 bases not matched to a gene; V was cut back by 5 bases and J by 4 bases. The CDR3 consists of 15 residues. CDR3 in DNA: TGTGCCAGCAGCCCCTCCCGGGAGGGCACCGGGGAGCTGTTTTTT. It codes for CASSPSREGTGELFF.

This rearrangement joins TRBV5-1 to TRBJ1-4, with unresolved D. CDR1 SGHRS and CDR2 YFSETQ come from the germline V gene. This CDR3 has 13 residues. V shed 2 bases and J shed 5 bases, with 7 bases lying between them. The CDR3 loop reads CASSFEGNEKLFF. CDR3 coding DNA: TGCGCCAGCAGCTTCGAGGGAAATGAAAAACTGTTTTTT.

The J gene is TRBJ2-2, the V gene TRBV4-2, with no clear D. The CDR3 sequence is 18 residues long. Germline CDR1 and CDR2: LGHNA and YNFKEQ. V was clipped by 3 bases and J by 4 bases, with 21 bases between them. The CDR3 spells CASSQRDGSPPVTGELFF. CDR3 nucleotide sequence: TGTGCCAGCAGCCAGAGAGACGGGTCCCCGCCCGTCACCGGGGAGCTGTTTTTT.

This rearrangement joins TRBV29-1 to TRBJ2-7; TRBD1 matches 12 bases. The germline gives CDR1 SQVTM, CDR2 ANQGSEA. V gave up 4 bases and J gave up 5 bases; unmatched junction bases: 6. The CDR3 spans 14 residues. CDR3 coding DNA: TGCAGCGTTGGAGGCGGGACAGGGGGCGACGAGCAGTACTTC. Translation gives CSVGGGTGGDEQYF.

This clone is a singleton in its sample. A read error is possible here, since a much larger clone lies one base away. CDR3 nucleotide sequence: TGCGCCAGCAGCTCGTCAGTTATGAGCACTGAAGCTTTCTTT. Its translation: CASSSSVMSTEAFF. The V call is TRBV5-1, the J call TRBJ1-1; no clear D. Between the trimmed V and J ends, which lost 3 bases and 4 bases, there was a span of 13 bases. The germline gives CDR1 SGHRS, CDR2 YFSETQ. This CDR3 contains 14 residues.

DNA of the CDR3: TGTGCCAGTAGTATCCAGGGGGTACCAGATACGCAGTATTTT. Amino acid sequence: CASSIQGVPDTQYF. The genes are TRBV19 and TRBJ2-3; 7 nucleotides line up with TRBD1. J gave up 4 bases and V 3 bases, and 4 bases lay outside the gene matches. The CDR3 consists of 14 residues. Per germline, CDR1 LNHDA and CDR2 SQIVND (reference sequence).

This clone was detected a few times. CDR3 protein: CASSPESGRDEQYF. The CDR3 nucleotides are TGTGCCAGCAGTCCTGAGAGCGGGAGGGACGAGCAGTACTTC. The chain carries TRBV2 and TRBJ2-7, with TRBD2 matching 10 bases. The J segment lost 5 bases and the V segment lost 5 bases, leaving 6 bases of the junction unmatched. The germline V gene has CDR1 SNHLY and CDR2 FYNNEI. The CDR3 extends over 14 amino acids.

This sequence joins TRBV4-1 and TRBJ2-7, with TRBD2 matching over 8 bases. The junction had 7 bases not matched to a gene; V was cut back by 0 bases and J by 3 bases. The CDR3 is 16 amino acids. CDR1 MGHRA and CDR2 YSYEKL come from the germline V gene. The CDR3 loop reads CASSQERLAGVYEQYF. The CDR3 nucleotides are TGCGCCAGCAGCCAAGAGAGGCTAGCGGGTGTCTACGAGCAGTACTTC.

V usage is TRBV6-1 and J usage is TRBJ1-5; TRBD1 agrees at 8 bases. The CDR3 is made up of 15 amino acids. J was trimmed by 0 bases and V by 10 bases; bases with no gene match: 8. Germline V gene lookup returns CDR1 MNHNS and CDR2 SASEGT. CDR3 sequence: CATFRTGFSNQPQHF. The DNA for the CDR3 is TGTGCCACCTTCAGGACAGGGTTTAGCAATCAGCCCCAGCATTTT.

This clone was observed once. The junction departs from the called germline gene at one end, perhaps through a read error. In DNA form, the CDR3 reads TGTGCCAGCAGCCCCCTCGACCCTGGGGGCTTGAACTTC. Translated: CASSPLDPGGLNF. The chain combines TRBV7-9 with TRBJ2-5; D is possibly TRBD1 (6 bases). The CDR3 consists of 13 residues. The V gene's germline CDR1 is SEHNR and CDR2 FQNEAQ (reference sequence).

The chain links TRBV19 to TRBJ2-1; 9 bases match TRBD2. The CDR3 is 15 amino acids. V lost 3 bases and J lost 8; bases outside the gene matches: 8. Germline V lookup: CDR1 LNHDA, CDR2 SQIVND (reference sequence). The CDR3 DNA reads TGTGCCAGTAGTATCAGCGGACTAGCGTACCATGAGCAGTTCTTC. This gives the protein CASSISGLAYHEQFF.

This clone occurred once. The chain employs TRBV20-1 and TRBJ2-3; no reliable D call. The V gene's germline CDR1 is DFQATT and CDR2 SNEGSKA (reference sequence). This CDR3 comprises 11 residues. V was trimmed by 4 bases and J by 6 bases, leaving 8 bases between them. The CDR3 sequence is CSATSKDTQYF. DNA for the CDR3: TGCAGTGCTACCAGCAAGGATACGCAGTATTTT.

The CDR3 loop is CASSPGLAGVLAGELFF. CDR3 DNA sequence: TGTGCCAGCAGCCCGGGACTAGCGGGAGTCTTGGCCGGGGAGCTGTTTTTT. This sequence joins TRBV5-8 and TRBJ2-2; 14 bases map to TRBD2. The CDR3 consists of 17 residues. Germline-derived CDR1 and CDR2 are SGHTS and YDEGEE. J gave up 6 bases and V 4 bases, and 8 bases lay outside the gene matches.